Reported below is one TCR beta chain. Its antigen is unknown. No base quality values were provided; no much bigger clone lies one nucleotide off. The data stem from a study of blood T cell repertoires in COVID-19 (dated by TCRdb to the early 2020s). With respect to the entire study: Collaborator samples came from the United States, Italy and Spain and covered acute and convalescent phases of COVID-19. Samples came from the ongoing ImmuneRACE study (first 160 participants) plus 1,254 subjects from 6 global collaborators. HLA class I and class II types, where available, came from metadata supplied by the sample provider rather than from assay-based typing. Subjects who had been exposed to COVID-19, were actively infected with it, or had recovered from it provided the deeply sampled blood TCRbeta repertoires that made up the dataset. The material from the prospective study consisted of cDNA or gDNA derived from T cells, B-cell-depleted T cells, or PBMCs. The sample metadata nearly always contained a de-identified subject ID, COVID-19 status, age in years and sex. The repertoires were released in a freely available public database meant as a resource for research on the immune response to SARS-CoV-2. What the study reported, not specific to this receptor: How much clinical and demographic metadata was included differed by source and by participant, and the metadata was provided uncurated.

According to the germline V gene, CDR1 reads SGHRS and CDR2 reads YFSETQ. CDR3 length: 16 amino acids, cysteine to phenylalanine. The only DNA kept is the CDR3, 48 bases in frame from the first base. V lost 0 bases and J lost 5 bases, and the count of bases not matched to a germline gene is 10. TCRbeta CDR3 regions were amplified from genomic DNA by means of the immunoSEQ Assay, a bias-controlled multiplex PCR. From the authors' description of their analysis: Within the assay, amplification of reference gene primers was used to estimate how many nucleated cells each sample contained. To quantify the absolute abundance of each unique TCRbeta CDR3 rearrangement, sequence reads were collapsed and filtered. Productive Simpson clonality was computed per sample as the square root of Simpson's diversity index over productive rearrangements. This is the immuneACCESS table as TCRdb keeps it, with only in-frame sequences that have V and J called. A part of the clones is gone; compared with another copy, unresolved V genes explain less than half, and the rest is unexplained. V and J calls and clone size are those listed in that table; D and trimming were worked out from the DNA. In all, the sample holds 150,000 to 200,000 clones, and under 90% of those were seen once. Approximately 2% of the sample is in the top ten clones.

Each collaborating institution followed its own protocols to collect whole blood in K2EDTA tubes. For TCRbeta analysis, collaborator samples were shipped as frozen whole blood, as isolated PBMCs, or as DNA extracted from either sample type. Sequenced input: peripheral blood. This sequence was found in an elderly woman with acute or convalescent COVID-19. The rearrangement combines TRBV5-1 with TRBJ2-5, and TRBD2 matches 7 of the central bases. The DNA sequence reads TGCGCCAGCAGCTTGGAGGGAGGGAGCAATTACGAGACCCAGTACTTC. Its protein is CASSLEGGSNYETQYF.